Below, 17 T cell receptor beta chains from the same sample are listed, as sequenced in a study of brain metastases from non-small cell lung cancer. The repertoire was sequenced with immunoSEQ multiplex PCR; TCRdb's copy has only in-frame clones and lacks some. The repertoire holds over 2,000 clones, approximately 83% seen once, with about 7.7% in the top ten. Source material: tissue from a brain metastasis. The receptors were gathered from a donor over 35 with non-small cell lung cancer.

Concerning this clone itself: Germline is not matched at one junction end, which may reflect a read error. The chain employs TRBV9 and TRBJ1-5; D gene unclear. The CDR3 sequence is 15 residues long. CDR1 and CDR2 (germline): SGDLS, YYNGEE. CDR3 in amino acids: CTSSTRGGINQPQHF. In DNA form, the CDR3 reads TGTACCAGCAGCACTCGGGGAGGAATCAATCAGCCCCAGCATTTT.

The chain joins TRBV24-1 to TRBJ2-2; D unresolved. Per germline, CDR1 KGHDR and CDR2 SFDVKD. V lost 5 bases, J lost 4 bases, and 7 bases lay in between. The CDR3 runs 13 residues. The CDR3 DNA sequence: TGTGCCACCAGTGCCAGATCCACCGGGGAGCTGTTTTTT. It yields the protein CATSARSTGELFF.

The chain joins TRBV9 to TRBJ1-2; 9 positions match TRBD1. There are 14 residues in the CDR3. After removal of 3 bases from V and 7 bases from J, the junction contained 7 bases not matched to a gene. Germline V gives CDR1 SGDLS, CDR2 YYNGEE. This CDR3 is CASSATGGAGGYTF. The CDR3 DNA is TGTGCCAGCAGCGCCACAGGGGGCGCGGGTGGCTACACCTTC.

This clone has just one count. This chain uses TRBV5-1 with TRBJ2-2; D may be TRBD1 (5 bases). Germline V CDR1 and CDR2: SGHRS, YFSETQ. With 2 bases removed from V and 6 bases from J, the gap between germline ends came to 17 bases. CDR3 length equals 16 residues. Written as DNA, the CDR3 is TGCGCCAGCAGCTTCCAGGGCCCACCACGGGCCGGGGAGCTGTTTTTT. Translating it yields CASSFQGPPRAGELFF.

The CDR3 spells CATYPLNEQFF. CDR3 nucleotide sequence: TGTGCCACCTACCCACTTAATGAGCAGTTCTTC. The rearrangement links TRBV7-9 to TRBJ2-1; no clear D. Germline V gives CDR1 SEHNR, CDR2 FQNEAQ (reference sequence). Deletions cut 10 bases from V and 7 bases from J, with 11 bases between. The CDR3 totals 11 residues.

This clone was seen just once. The V and J genes are TRBV6-5 and TRBJ1-5, with D uncertain. Trimming left V 0 bases short and J 3 bases short, with 3 bases between. The CDR3 spans 13 residues. CDR1 MNHEY and CDR2 SVGAGI come from the germline V gene. The DNA for the CDR3 is TGTGCCAGCAGTTACTCGTTCAATCAGCCCCAGCATTTT. Translated, it gives CASSYSFNQPQHF.

Here the CDR3 DNA reads TGTGCCAGCAGGGATAGGGGCTCCTACAATGAGCAGTTCTTC. This gives the protein CASRDRGSYNEQFF. The rearrangement links TRBV6-5 to TRBJ2-1; possible D gene TRBD1, 5 bases. Germline V gene lookup returns CDR1 MNHEY and CDR2 SVGAGI. Trimming took off 6 bases at V and 0 bases at J, with 9 bases between the two ends. The CDR3 spans 14 residues.

The chain recombines TRBV5-4 with TRBJ1-1; no firm D call. Germline assignment: CDR1 SGHNT and CDR2 YYREEE (reference sequence). This CDR3 is 13 amino acids long. Between the trimmed V and J ends, which lost 0 bases and 6 bases, there was a span of 9 bases. The CDR3 bases are TGTGCCAGCAGCTTGGGGAGGGTGGCTGAAGCTTTCTTT. Protein product: CASSLGRVAEAFF. Full variable domain (remainder filled in from reference TRBV5-4 and TRBJ1-1): ETGVTQSPTHLIKTRGQQVTLRCSSQSGHNTVSWYQQALGQGPQFIFQYYREEENGRGNFPPRFSGLQFPNYSSELNVNALELDDSALYLCASSLGRVAEAFFGQGTRLTVV.

This clone appeared a few times. V usage is TRBV6-5 and J usage is TRBJ2-3; D remains ambiguous. This CDR3 has 13 amino acids. Germline CDR1 is MNHEY and CDR2 is SVGAGI. V gave up 6 bases and J gave up 9 bases, with 16 bases separating them. The CDR3, as DNA: TGTGCCAGCAGCGCTTCCTTATTGGACACGCAGTATTTT. Encoded protein: CASSASLLDTQYF.

The CDR3 nucleotides are TGTGCCTCGGGGGAGGGGCAGAGCACTGAAGCTTTCTTT. Translation gives CASGEGQSTEAFF. The V call is TRBV15, the J call TRBJ1-1, with D maybe TRBD1 (5 bases). Germline V gene lookup returns CDR1 LNHNV and CDR2 YYDKDF (reference sequence). Trimming pared 11 bases from V and 4 bases from J, leaving 17 bases between. The CDR3 is 13 amino acids. The full variable domain, in which reference TRBV15 and TRBJ1-1 provide the parts outside the CDR3, is DAMVIQNPRYQVTQFGKPVTLSCSQTLNHNVMYWYQQKSSQAPKLLFHYYDKDFNNEADTPDNFQSRRPNTSFCFLDIRSPGLGDTAMYLCASGEGQSTEAFFGQGTRLTVV.

V and J are TRBV7-2 and TRBJ1-1, with a possible D match to TRBD1 (6 bases). The CDR3 runs to 15 residues. Germline lookup yields CDR1 SGHTA and CDR2 FQGNSA. V was trimmed by 5 bases and J by 1 base, leaving 14 bases between them. DNA of the CDR3: TGTGCCAGCAGCCCGAGGGTCAGGGGGAACACTGAAGCTTTCTTT. This codes for CASSPRVRGNTEAFF. Full variable domain (remainder filled in from reference TRBV7-2 and TRBJ1-1): GAGVSQSPSNKVTEKGKDVELRCDPISGHTALYWYRQSLGQGLEFLIYFQGNSAPDKSGLPSDRFSAERTGGSVSTLTIQRTQQEDSAVYLCASSPRVRGNTEAFFGQGTRLTVV.

The CDR3 protein is CASSPPNSGTGGEKLFF. The CDR3 DNA follows: TGTGCCAGCTCACCACCTAATTCCGGGACAGGAGGCGAAAAACTGTTTTTT. This chain joins TRBV18 and TRBJ1-4; 8 bases fit TRBD1. The germline V gene has CDR1 KGHSH and CDR2 LQKENI. J gave up 8 bases and V 0 bases, and 11 bases lay outside the gene matches. This CDR3 is 17 amino acids long.

The J gene is TRBJ2-3, the V gene TRBV5-6, with a possible D match to TRBD1 (6 bases). Germline V gene sequence: CDR1 SGHDT, CDR2 YYEEEE. CDR3 length equals 17 residues. Trimming stripped 2 bases from V and 2 bases from J, with 18 bases between. The CDR3 loop reads CASSLLQGRTYTDTQYF. CDR3 DNA: TGTGCCAGCAGCTTACTACAGGGAAGGACTTACACAGATACGCAGTATTTT.

The rearrangement links TRBV9 to TRBJ2-3; 12 bases match TRBD2. The CDR3 has 16 residues. Looked up from germline, CDR1 is SGDLS and CDR2 is YYNGEE. J was trimmed by 4 bases and V by 3 bases; bases with no gene match: 6. The CDR3 DNA sequence: TGTGCCAGCAGCGGACGGACTAGCGGGAAATCAGATACGCAGTATTTT. Its translation is CASSGRTSGKSDTQYF.

The V gene is TRBV7-9, the J gene TRBJ1-1; D is unclear. Germline assignment: CDR1 SEHNR and CDR2 FQNEAQ (reference sequence). The V end was cut by 5 bases, the J end by 11 bases, with 15 bases between. The CDR3 runs 12 residues. Here the CDR3 DNA reads TGTGCCAGCAGCACCCTCCGAAGGGAGGCTTTCTTT. Its protein product is CASSTLRREAFF.

This rearrangement joins TRBV2 to TRBJ2-3; D perhaps matches TRBD1 (5 bases). V was clipped by 3 bases and J by 2 bases, with 9 bases between them. Germline CDR1 SNHLY, CDR2 FYNNEI. The CDR3 sequence is 14 residues long. CDR3 amino acids: CASSEGRDTDTQYF. The CDR3, as DNA: TGTGCCAGCAGTGAGGGCAGGGACACAGATACGCAGTATTTT.

This chain links TRBV5-4 with TRBJ1-1; D uncertain. V was clipped by 0 bases and J by 6 bases, with 12 bases between them. Germline V gives CDR1 SGHNT, CDR2 YYREEE (reference sequence). This CDR3 is built from 14 residues. The CDR3 nucleotides are TGTGCCAGCAGCTTGGGGCGGACTTCCCCTGAAGCTTTCTTT. Amino acids: CASSLGRTSPEAFF.